This T cell receptor (beta chain) was sequenced during a study of T cells in Graves' hyperthyroidism and ophthalmopathy. Findings and limits, study-wide: Blood also contained most expanded thyroid clonotypes above 0.001.

The investigators amplified TCR beta CDR3 regions from RNA transcripts. A set of HTBI primers served as the primers for a first-round RT-PCR of the TCR CDR3. TCRdb re-derived calls from the multiplex PCR reads in MiXCR, one entry per CDR3 protein. The table has hundreds of thousands of distinct CDR3 sequences, 13% seen once. Stable Graves' hyperthyroidism denoted no ophthalmopathy progression over 18 months. Uncontrolled infections, other autoimmune diseases, pregnancy or lactation led to exclusion of patients. This clonotype was seen a few times. Its specificity is not known. After removal of 5 bases from V and 5 bases from J, the junction contained 13 bases not matched to a gene. The CDR3 has 16 amino acids.

This sequence was found in a woman between 18 and 30 years old with Graves' hyperthyroidism. The rearrangement links TRBV12-3 or TRBV12-4 to TRBJ2-7; 9 bases fit TRBD1. Sequencing was performed on blood. The CDR3 loop is CASSPHPGQGLNEQYF. CDR3 nucleotides: TGTGCCAGCAGTCCACATCCGGGACAGGGATTGAACGAGCAGTACTTC.